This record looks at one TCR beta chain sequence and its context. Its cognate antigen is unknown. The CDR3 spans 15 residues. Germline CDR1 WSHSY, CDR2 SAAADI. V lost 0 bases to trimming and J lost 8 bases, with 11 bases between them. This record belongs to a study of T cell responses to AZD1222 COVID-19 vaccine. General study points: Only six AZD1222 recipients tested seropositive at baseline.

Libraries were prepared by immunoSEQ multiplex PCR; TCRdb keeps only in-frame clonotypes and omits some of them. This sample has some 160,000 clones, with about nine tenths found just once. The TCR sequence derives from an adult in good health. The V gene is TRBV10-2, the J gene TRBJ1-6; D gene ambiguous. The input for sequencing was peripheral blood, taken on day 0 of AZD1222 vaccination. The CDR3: CASSESTGAHSPLHF. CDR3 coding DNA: TGCGCCAGCAGTGAGTCCACCGGTGCACATTCACCCCTCCACTTT.